What follows are 5 T cell receptor beta chains derived from one specimen sequenced in a study of blood T cell repertoires in COVID-19. Only in-frame clones appear in the TCRdb table, and some are missing; sequencing was by immunoSEQ multiplex PCR. Of about 190,000 clones detected, approximately 88% appear once; the ten largest clones hold roughly 6.7%. Sequencing input: peripheral blood. The receptors originated from a man between 40 and 49 years old with acute or convalescent COVID-19.

This chain connects TRBV12-3 or TRBV12-4 to TRBJ2-5, with a tentative D call TRBD1 (5 bases). V lost 2 bases, J lost 5 bases, and 9 bases lay in between. This CDR3 contains 13 residues. CDR3 region: CASSLSGIETQYF. The CDR3 nucleotides are TGTGCCAGCAGTTTATCAGGGATCGAGACCCAGTACTTC.

A word on this clone: The junction departs from the called germline gene at one end, perhaps through a read error. The V gene is TRBV10-3, the J gene TRBJ1-1, with TRBD1 matching 9 bases. The CDR3 loop spans 14 amino acids. Per the germline V gene, CDR1 is ENHRY and CDR2 is SYGVKD. Written as DNA, the CDR3 is TGTGCCGTGAAGAGGGACAGGGTGAACGCTGAAGCTTTCTTT. This encodes CAVKRDRVNAEAFF.

This clone was seen once. The chain recombines TRBV24-1 with TRBJ1-4; maybe TRBD1 (6 bases). V lost 3 bases to trimming and J lost 7 bases, with 17 bases between them. Germline V gene data show CDR1 as KGHDR and CDR2 as SFDVKD. The CDR3 is 16 amino acids. Here the CDR3 DNA reads TGTGCCACCAGTGATCCACGACAGGCCGGCATTGAAAAACTGTTTTTT. Protein product: CATSDPRQAGIEKLFF.

This clone appeared a single time. The rearrangement links TRBV4-3 to TRBJ1-2, with D possibly matching TRBD1 (6 bases). V was cut by 3 bases and J by 8 bases, with 22 bases left in between. CDR3 length: 16 amino acids. Germline CDR1 reads LGHNA; CDR2 reads YSLEER. CDR3 residues: CASSQLAGTFDRGYTF. The DNA for the CDR3 is TGCGCCAGCAGCCAGTTGGCCGGGACATTCGACCGGGGCTACACCTTC.

This sequence joins TRBV5-6 and TRBJ2-3; TRBD2 is a possible D gene (6 bases). The CDR3 length is 17 residues. The V gene's germline CDR1 is SGHDT and CDR2 YYEEEE. V was pared by 5 bases and J by 0 bases, with 19 bases between. The CDR3 sequence is CASRHVDYLGSTDTQYF. CDR3 in DNA: TGTGCCAGCAGGCATGTGGACTACCTCGGGAGCACAGATACGCAGTATTTT.